A selection of T cell receptor beta chains follows, all from one sample in a study of CD8+CD57+ T cells in acquired aplastic anemia. TCRdb reanalysed the reads using MiXCR and keeps one entry per CDR3 protein. The repertoire has a few hundred thousand distinct CDR3 sequences, over 55% of them found once; the top ten carry about 29%. The specimen was sorted CD4+, CD8+, or CD8+CD57+ T cells (not recorded which) from PBMCs. The receptor set was obtained from a human donor in good health. CDR3s include the opening cysteine and the closing phenylalanine or tryptophan. A D gene is named only where the DNA matches it firmly. Where a row states a size, it is once, few, many or the class of an expanded clone; other rows omit it.

v_call	j_call	d_call	clone_size	cdr3_aa	cdr3_nt
TRBV7-2	TRBJ2-1	.	.	CASSLSGSGTYDEQFF	TGTGCCAGCAGCTTGAGCGGGTCAGGTACCTACGATGAGCAGTTCTTC
TRBV5-4	TRBJ2-7	TRBD2	.	CASGIGTSGTYEQYF	TGTGCCAGCGGAATCGGGACTAGCGGAACCTACGAGCAGTACTTC
TRBV20-1	TRBJ2-3	TRBD2	.	CSARWTSDTQYF	TGCAGTGCTAGGTGGACTAGCGATACGCAGTATTTT
TRBV9	TRBJ1-1	.	many	CASSVAPGYTEAFF	TGTGCCAGCAGCGTAGCTCCGGGGTACACTGAAGCTTTCTTT
TRBV6-6	TRBJ2-7	.	few	CASSYPEEQYF	TGTGCCAGCAGTTACCCCGAAGAGCAGTACTTC
TRBV2	TRBJ2-7	TRBD1	.	CASRGQGRWEQYF	TGTGCCAGCAGGGGACAGGGGCGGTGGGAGCAGTACTTC
TRBV30	TRBJ2-7	TRBD1	many	CAWSTGTGPYEQYF	TGTGCCTGGTCTACCGGGACAGGGCCATACGAGCAGTACTTC
TRBV6-5	TRBJ2-5	.	many	CASSYSTLAQETQYF	TGTGCCAGCAGTTACTCAACACTAGCCCAAGAGACCCAGTACTTC
TRBV7-8	TRBJ2-1	.	once	CASSPTMGYNEQLF	TGCGCCAGCAGCCCTACTATGGGCTACAATGAGCAGCTCTTC
TRBV7-3	TRBJ2-3	TRBD2	.	CASSLGGLAGVADTQYF	TGTGCTAGCAGCTTAGGCGGACTAGCGGGTGTGGCAGATACGCAGTATTTT
TRBV9	TRBJ2-7	.	.	CASSAEAGFFEQCF	TGTGCCAGCAGCGCTGAAGCAGGGTTTTTCGAGCAGTGCTTC
TRBV10-3	TRBJ2-7	TRBD1	.	CASSDQTGGTYF	TGTGCCAGCAGTGACCAGACAGGGGGAACGTACTTC
TRBV29-1	TRBJ2-7	.	few	CSVGSGRAGQYF	TGCAGCGTTGGGAGCGGACGGGCCGGGCAGTACTTC
TRBV6-5	TRBJ2-7	.	many	CASRPSDQGSYEQYF	TGTGCCAGCAGGCCAAGCGACCAGGGGTCCTACGAGCAGTACTTC
TRBV20-1	TRBJ2-7	.	few	CSASRTGYEQYF	TGCAGTGCTAGTCGGACTGGCTACGAGCAGTACTTC
TRBV29-1	TRBJ1-1	.	once	CSVEVWARELGAFF	TGCAGCGTTGAGGTCTGGGCAAGAGAACTTGGAGCTTTCTTT
TRBV7-8	TRBJ1-1	.	.	CASSLAETEAFF	TGTGCCAGCAGCCTCGCAGAGACTGAAGCTTTCTTT
TRBV7-2	TRBJ1-4	TRBD1	.	CASSLPRQGREKLFF	TGTGCCAGCAGCTTACCGAGACAGGGACGTGAAAAACTGTTTTTT
TRBV5-8	TRBJ2-2	.	many	CASSPALTGELFF	TGTGCCAGCAGCCCTGCCTTGACCGGGGAGCTGTTTTTT
TRBV9	TRBJ1-1	.	many	CASSVGPMNTEAFF	TGTGCCAGCAGCGTAGGTCCGATGAACACTGAAGCTTTCTTT
TRBV7-2	TRBJ2-3	TRBD1	.	CASGPGGTQYF	TGTGCCAGCGGGCCAGGGGGTACGCAGTATTTT
TRBV29-1	TRBJ2-3	.	.	CSVEAGTDTQYF	TGCAGCGTGGAGGCGGGCACAGATACGCAGTATTTT
TRBV5-6	TRBJ2-7	TRBD2	once	CASSHPSGGPYEQYF	TGTGCCAGCAGCCATCCTAGCGGGGGTCCCTACGAGCAGTACTTC
TRBV9	TRBJ1-6	TRBD1	.	CASSVRGENSPLHF	TGTGCCAGCAGCGTCAGGGGGGAGAATTCACCCCTCCACTTT
TRBV5-4	TRBJ2-3	TRBD1	.	CASSGTGSDTQYF	TGTGCCAGCAGCGGGACAGGGTCAGATACGCAGTATTTT
TRBV7-8	TRBJ2-2	TRBD2	many	CASSLASGGANTGELFF	TGTGCCAGCAGCTTGGCTAGCGGGGGGGCTAACACCGGGGAGCTGTTTTTT
TRBV10-3	TRBJ2-7	TRBD1	.	CAISDGTGAYEQYF	TGTGCCATCAGCGACGGGACAGGGGCCTACGAGCAGTACTTC
TRBV7-2	TRBJ2-7	TRBD1	once	CASSFRRDRDYEQYF	TGTGCCAGCAGCTTCCGACGGGACAGGGACTACGAGCAGTACTTC
TRBV6-4	TRBJ2-5	.	.	CASSTSMRETQYF	TGTGCCAGTTCCACTAGCATGAGAGAGACCCAGTACTTC
TRBV9	TRBJ1-1	.	many	CASSPRDTEAFF	TGTGCCAGCAGCCCCCGTGACACTGAAGCTTTCTTT
TRBV15	TRBJ1-6	.	.	CATSSPLPPHF	TGTGCCACCAGCTCCCCCCTTCCCCCCCACTTT
TRBV15	TRBJ1-4	TRBD1	.	CATSRDRQGLSTNEKLFF	TGTGCCACCAGCAGAGATCGACAGGGCCTTTCAACTAATGAAAAACTGTTTTTT
TRBV20-1	TRBJ1-6	TRBD1	.	CSAQGSGTGDNSPLHF	TGCAGTGCCCAGGGGTCCGGGACAGGGGATAATTCACCCCTCCACTTT
TRBV9	TRBJ2-7	TRBD1	.	CASSPFPGQGEEQYF	TGTGCCAGCAGCCCATTTCCGGGACAGGGCGAGGAGCAGTACTTC
TRBV5-4	TRBJ2-3	.	few	CASSPRQATDTQYF	TGTGCCAGCAGCCCTCGACAGGCCACAGATACGCAGTATTTT
TRBV7-7	TRBJ2-1	.	.	CASSSGLNYNEQFF	TGTGCTAGCAGCTCTGGACTAAACTACAATGAGCAGTTCTTC
TRBV5-1	TRBJ1-4	.	.	CASSPPGDTEKLFF	TGCGCCAGCAGCCCACCCGGGGACACCGAAAAACTGTTTTTT
TRBV20-1	TRBJ1-2	TRBD1	many	CSARGDRESYTF	TGCAGTGCTAGAGGGGACAGGGAGAGCTACACCTTC
TRBV6-6	TRBJ2-7	.	many	CASSYRDSLSYEQYF	TGTGCCAGCAGTTATCGAGACAGCCTCTCCTACGAGCAGTACTTC
TRBV13	TRBJ2-1	.	many	CASSLEPNNEQFF	TGTGCCAGCAGCTTAGAACCTAACAATGAGCAGTTCTTC
TRBV10-3	TRBJ1-1	.	.	CAISEGHPGRLNTEAFF	TGTGCCATCAGTGAGGGTCACCCCGGACGGTTGAACACTGAAGCTTTCTTT
TRBV9	TRBJ1-4	.	.	CASSATNTEKLFF	TGTGCCAGCAGCGCAACAAACACTGAAAAACTGTTTTTT
TRBV24-1	TRBJ2-1	.	.	CATSDPPGYNEQFF	TGTGCCACCAGTGACCCTCCGGGGTACAATGAGCAGTTCTTC
TRBV19	TRBJ1-1	.	.	CASSIARANTEAFF	TGTGCCAGTAGTATAGCCAGGGCCAACACTGAAGCTTTCTTT
TRBV7-6	TRBJ2-1	.	.	CASSFGSADTQFF	TGTGCCAGCAGCTTCGGTAGTGCAGATACGCAGTTCTTC
TRBV7-8	TRBJ2-2	.	.	CASSAYTTGTSNTGELFF	TGTGCCAGCAGCGCCTATACAACCGGGACATCGAACACCGGGGAGCTGTTTTTT
TRBV27	TRBJ1-6	.	many	CASTSPRVGDSPLHF	TGTGCCAGCACCTCTCCCAGGGTAGGCGATTCACCCCTCCACTTT
TRBV24-1	TRBJ2-3	.	few	CATTAGGSNTDTQYF	TGTGCCACCACCGCCGGCGGTTCCAACACAGATACGCAGTATTTT
TRBV10-3	TRBJ1-2	.	.	CAIGASAESYGYTF	TGTGCCATCGGTGCCTCAGCCGAATCCTATGGCTACACCTTC
TRBV7-2	TRBJ2-5	TRBD2	once	CASSLVSGRVAGGYQETQYF	TGTGCCAGCAGCTTAGTGAGTGGGCGCGTAGCGGGGGGGTACCAAGAGACCCAGTACTTC
TRBV19	TRBJ2-5	.	.	CASSIFGDQETQYF	TGTGCCAGTAGTATTTTTGGAGACCAAGAGACCCAGTACTTC
TRBV19	TRBJ2-1	TRBD2	many	CASSTTSGSEKFF	TGTGCCAGTAGTACGACTAGCGGGAGTGAAAAGTTCTTC
TRBV7-6	TRBJ2-2	.	.	CASSLEVVNTGELFF	TGTGCCAGCAGCTTAGAGGTGGTGAACACTGGGGAGCTGTTTTTT
TRBV28	TRBJ2-7	.	many	CASSFEPYEQYF	TGTGCCAGCAGTTTCGAACCTTACGAGCAGTACTTC
TRBV15	TRBJ1-6	.	.	CATSSPAGRGNSPLHF	TGTGCCACCAGCAGTCCCGCGGGGCGGGGAAATTCACCCCTCCACTTT